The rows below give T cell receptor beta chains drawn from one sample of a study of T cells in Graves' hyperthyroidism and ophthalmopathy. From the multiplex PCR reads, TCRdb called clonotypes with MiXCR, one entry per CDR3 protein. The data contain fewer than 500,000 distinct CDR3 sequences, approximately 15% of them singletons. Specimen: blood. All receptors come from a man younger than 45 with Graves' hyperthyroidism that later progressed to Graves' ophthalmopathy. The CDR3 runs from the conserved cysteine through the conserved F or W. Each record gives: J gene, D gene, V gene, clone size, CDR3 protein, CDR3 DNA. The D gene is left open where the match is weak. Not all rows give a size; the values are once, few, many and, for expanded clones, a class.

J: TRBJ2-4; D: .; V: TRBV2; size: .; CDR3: CASSELTNGATKNIQYF; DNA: TGTGCCAGCAGTGAACTAACCAACGGGGCGACCAAAAACATTCAGTACTTC
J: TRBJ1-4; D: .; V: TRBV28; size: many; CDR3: CASSSTRAGEKLFF; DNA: TGTGCCAGCAGTTCGACTCGCGCGGGGGAAAAACTGTTTTTT
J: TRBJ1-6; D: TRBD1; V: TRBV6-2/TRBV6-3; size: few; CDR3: CASSFDRDNSPLHF; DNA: TGTGCCAGCAGTTTCGACAGGGATAATTCACCCCTCCACTTT
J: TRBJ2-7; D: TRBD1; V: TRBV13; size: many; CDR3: CASSPGTANEQYF; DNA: TGTGCCAGCAGCCCAGGGACAGCAAACGAGCAGTACTTC
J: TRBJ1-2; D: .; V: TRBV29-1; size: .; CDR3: CSVPLGAGYTF; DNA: TGCAGCGTCCCACTGGGGGCAGGCTACACCTTC
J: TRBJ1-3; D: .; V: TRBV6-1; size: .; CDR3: CASSEEGTNSGNTIYF; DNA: TGTGCCAGCAGTGAGGAGGGGACCAACTCTGGAAACACCATATATTTT
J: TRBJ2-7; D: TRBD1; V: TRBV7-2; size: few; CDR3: CASSLGGQGFSYEQYF; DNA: TGTGCCAGCAGCTTAGGAGGACAGGGCTTTTCCTACGAGCAGTACTTC
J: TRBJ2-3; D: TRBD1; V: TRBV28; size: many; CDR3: CASSDQGVPTDTQYF; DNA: TGTGCCAGCAGTGATCAGGGGGTTCCCACAGATACGCAGTATTTT
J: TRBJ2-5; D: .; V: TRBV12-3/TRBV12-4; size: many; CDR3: CASSWYQETQYF; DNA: TGTGCCAGCAGTTGGTACCAAGAGACCCAGTACTTC
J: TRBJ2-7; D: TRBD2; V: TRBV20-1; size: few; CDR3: CSARDPGLAAYEQYF; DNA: TGCAGTGCTAGGGACCCCGGACTAGCCGCCTACGAGCAGTACTTC
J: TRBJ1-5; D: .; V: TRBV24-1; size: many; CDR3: CATSGGQGHQPQHF; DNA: TGTGCCACCTCCGGAGGGCAGGGGCATCAGCCCCAGCATTTT
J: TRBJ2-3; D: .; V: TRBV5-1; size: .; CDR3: CASSAGRSDTQYF; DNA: TGCGCCAGCAGCGCAGGACGCTCAGATACGCAGTATTTT
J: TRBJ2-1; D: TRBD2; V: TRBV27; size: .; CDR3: CASSLRASGDNEQFF; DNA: TGTGCCAGCAGTTTAAGGGCTAGCGGGGACAATGAGCAGTTCTTC
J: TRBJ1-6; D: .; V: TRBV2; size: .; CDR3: CASSRDGATGGSPLHF; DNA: TGTGCCAGCAGCCGGGACGGAGCCACGGGGGGCTCGCCCCTCCACTTT
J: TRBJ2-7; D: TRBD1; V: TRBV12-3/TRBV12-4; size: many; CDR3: CASSPGDRGGNEQYF; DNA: TGTGCCAGCAGTCCCGGGGACAGGGGAGGCAACGAGCAGTACTTC
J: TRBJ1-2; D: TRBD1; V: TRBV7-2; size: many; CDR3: CASSWAPGQGKEDYGYTF; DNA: TGTGCCAGCAGCTGGGCACCGGGACAGGGAAAAGAGGACTATGGCTACACCTTC
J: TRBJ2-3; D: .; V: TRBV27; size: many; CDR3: CASNRAGTDTQYF; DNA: TGTGCCAGCAACAGGGCGGGCACAGATACGCAGTATTTT
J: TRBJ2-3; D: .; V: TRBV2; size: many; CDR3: CASSENRGGDTDTQYF; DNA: TGTGCCAGCAGTGAAAACAGGGGGGGCGACACAGATACGCAGTATTTT
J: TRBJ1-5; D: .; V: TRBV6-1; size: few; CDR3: CASRREKYSNQPQHF; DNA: TGTGCCAGCCGAAGGGAAAAATATAGCAATCAGCCCCAGCATTTT
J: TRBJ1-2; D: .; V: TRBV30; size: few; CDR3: CAWSNGARDGYGYTF; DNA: TGTGCCTGGAGTAATGGGGCGCGCGACGGCTATGGCTACACCTTC
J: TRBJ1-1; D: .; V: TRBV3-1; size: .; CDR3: CASRFGGLNTEAFF; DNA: TGTGCCAGCAGATTCGGGGGGCTGAACACTGAAGCTTTCTTT
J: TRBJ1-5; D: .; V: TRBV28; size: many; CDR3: CASWWRFNQPQHF; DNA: TGTGCCAGTTGGTGGCGGTTCAATCAGCCCCAGCATTTT
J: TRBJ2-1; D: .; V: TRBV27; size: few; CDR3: CASRTLEGGPRNEQFF; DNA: TGTGCCAGCAGAACACTCGAGGGGGGGCCGAGAAATGAGCAGTTCTTC
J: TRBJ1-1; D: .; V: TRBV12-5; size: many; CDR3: CASGLVVGEVGTEAFF; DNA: TGTGCTAGTGGTTTGGTAGTAGGGGAAGTTGGCACTGAAGCTTTCTTT
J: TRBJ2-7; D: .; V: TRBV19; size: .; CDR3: CASSGGRGGEQYF; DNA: TGTGCCAGTTCTGGGGGCAGGGGCGGCGAGCAGTACTTC
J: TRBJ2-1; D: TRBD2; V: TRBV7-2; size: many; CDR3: CASSLQTSVYNEQFF; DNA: TGTGCCAGCAGCTTACAGACTAGCGTCTACAATGAGCAGTTCTTC
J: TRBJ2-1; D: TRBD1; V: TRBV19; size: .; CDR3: CASRQQGGSYNEQFF; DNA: TGTGCCAGTAGGCAACAGGGGGGTTCCTACAATGAGCAGTTCTTC
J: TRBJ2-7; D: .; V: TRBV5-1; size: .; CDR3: CASSSGEGKGSYEQYF; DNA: TGCGCCAGCAGCTCGGGAGAGGGTAAAGGCTCCTACGAGCAGTACTTC
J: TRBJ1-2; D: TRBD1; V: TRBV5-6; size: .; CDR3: CASSGGTDYGYTF; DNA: TGTGCCAGCAGCGGAGGGACAGACTATGGCTACACCTTC
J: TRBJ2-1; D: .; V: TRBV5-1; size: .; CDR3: CASSFGTTSYNGQFF; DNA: TGCGCCAGCAGCTTCGGGACGACATCCTACAATGGGCAGTTCTTC
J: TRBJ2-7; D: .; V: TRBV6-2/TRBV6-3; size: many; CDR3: CASSYQGLYEQYF; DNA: TGTGCCAGCAGTTACCAAGGACTCTACGAGCAGTACTTC
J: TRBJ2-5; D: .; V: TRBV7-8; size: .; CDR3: CASSLLGGRKETQYF; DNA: TGTGCCAGCAGCTTGCTAGGGGGTAGGAAAGAGACCCAGTACTTC
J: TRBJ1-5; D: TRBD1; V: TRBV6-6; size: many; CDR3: CASSYSGQGNQPQHF; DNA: TGTGCCAGCAGTTACTCCGGACAGGGCAATCAGCCCCAGCATTTT
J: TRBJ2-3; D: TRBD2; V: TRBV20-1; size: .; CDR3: CSARDTARGGWDTQYF; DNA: TGCAGTGCTAGAGATACGGCCCGGGGGGGCTGGGATACGCAGTATTTT
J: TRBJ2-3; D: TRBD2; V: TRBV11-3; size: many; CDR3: CASAPGGATYNTDTQYF; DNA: TGTGCCAGCGCCCCGGGGGGGGCTACCTATAACACAGATACGCAGTATTTT
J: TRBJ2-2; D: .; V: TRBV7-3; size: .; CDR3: CASRQRSNTGELFF; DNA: TGTGCCAGCAGGCAAAGATCGAACACCGGGGAGCTGTTTTTT
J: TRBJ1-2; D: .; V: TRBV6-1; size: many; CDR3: CASRIPPSLNYGYTF; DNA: TGTGCCAGCAGGATCCCCCCCTCTCTTAACTATGGCTACACCTTC
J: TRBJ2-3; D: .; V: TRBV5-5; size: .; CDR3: CASRTTDSSTDTQYF; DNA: TGTGCCAGCAGGACGACAGATTCTAGCACAGATACGCAGTATTTT
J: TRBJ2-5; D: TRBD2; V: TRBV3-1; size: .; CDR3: CASSQDAGGPGTQYF; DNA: TGTGCCAGCAGCCAAGATGCGGGGGGGCCGGGGACCCAGTACTTC
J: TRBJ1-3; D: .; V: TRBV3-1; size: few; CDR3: CASTSGYSGNTIYF; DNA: TGTGCCAGCACCTCAGGATACTCTGGAAACACCATATATTTT
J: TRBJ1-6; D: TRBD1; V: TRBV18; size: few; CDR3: CASSPTGTGGSPLHF; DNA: TGTGCCAGCTCACCGACCGGGACAGGGGGTTCACCCCTCCACTTT
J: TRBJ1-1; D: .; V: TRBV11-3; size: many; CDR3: CASSLQGGIMNTEAFF; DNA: TGTGCCAGCAGCTTACAGGGAGGGATCATGAACACTGAAGCTTTCTTT